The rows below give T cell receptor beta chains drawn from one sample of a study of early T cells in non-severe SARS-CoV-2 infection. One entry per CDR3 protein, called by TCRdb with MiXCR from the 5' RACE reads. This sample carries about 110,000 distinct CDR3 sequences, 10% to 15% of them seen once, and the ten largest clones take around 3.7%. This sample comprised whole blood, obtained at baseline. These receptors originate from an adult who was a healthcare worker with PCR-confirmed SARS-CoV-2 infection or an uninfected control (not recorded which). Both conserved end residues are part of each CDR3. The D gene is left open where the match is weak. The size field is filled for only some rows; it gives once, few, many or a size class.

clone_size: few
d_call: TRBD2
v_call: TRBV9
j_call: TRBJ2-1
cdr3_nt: TGTGCCAGCAGCGTAGCTACAAGGACTAGCGGGAGGGTCCCAAGCTCCTACAATGAGCAGTTCTTC
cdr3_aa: CASSVATRTSGRVPSSYNEQFF

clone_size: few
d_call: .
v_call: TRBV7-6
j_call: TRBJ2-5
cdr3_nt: TGTGCCAGCAGTTTAGGGGGGGCCCAGGAGACCCAGTACTTC
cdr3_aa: CASSLGGAQETQYF

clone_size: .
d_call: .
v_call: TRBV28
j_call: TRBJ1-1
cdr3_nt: TGTGCCGGCAAACGACAGAACACTGAAGCTTTCTTT
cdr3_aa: CAGKRQNTEAFF

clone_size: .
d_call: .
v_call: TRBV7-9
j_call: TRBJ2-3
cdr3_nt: TGTGCCAGCAGCCCCGGGAAGCAGTATTTT
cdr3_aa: CASSPGKQYF

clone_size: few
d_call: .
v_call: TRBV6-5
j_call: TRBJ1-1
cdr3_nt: TGTGCCAGCAGTTATGGCCGGGGAGACACTGAAGCTTTCTTT
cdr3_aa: CASSYGRGDTEAFF

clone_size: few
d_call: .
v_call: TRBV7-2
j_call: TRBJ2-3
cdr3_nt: TGTGCCAGCAGCTCAGAATCGCGGGGCACAGATACGCAGTATTTT
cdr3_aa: CASSSESRGTDTQYF

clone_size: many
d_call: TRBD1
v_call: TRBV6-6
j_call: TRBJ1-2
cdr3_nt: TGTGCCAGCAGTTACTCGAGGCCAGGGGGCAACTATGGCTACACCTTC
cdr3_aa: CASSYSRPGGNYGYTF

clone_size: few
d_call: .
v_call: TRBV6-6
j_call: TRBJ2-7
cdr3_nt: TGTGCCAGCAGTTATTGGGCACCCGGACAGATTCAGTACTTC
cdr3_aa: CASSYWAPGQIQYF

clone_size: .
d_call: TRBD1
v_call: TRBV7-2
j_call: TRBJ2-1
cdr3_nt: TGTGCCAGCAGCTTTTCACCCGGGACAGGGTACAATGAGCAGTTCTTC
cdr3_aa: CASSFSPGTGYNEQFF

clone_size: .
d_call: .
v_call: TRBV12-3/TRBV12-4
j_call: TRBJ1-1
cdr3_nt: TGTGCCAGCATCAGCGGGGGTGTGAACACTGAAGCTTTCTTT
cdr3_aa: CASISGGVNTEAFF

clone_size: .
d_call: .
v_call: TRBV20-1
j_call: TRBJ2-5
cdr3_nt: TGCAGCCCCAAGCGGCATCAAGAGACCCAGTACTTC
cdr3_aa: CSPKRHQETQYF

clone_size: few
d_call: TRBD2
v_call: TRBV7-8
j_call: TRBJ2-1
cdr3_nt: TGTGCCAGCAGCTTATTGGTAGCGGGAGGGAGCGAGCAGTTCTTC
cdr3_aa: CASSLLVAGGSEQFF

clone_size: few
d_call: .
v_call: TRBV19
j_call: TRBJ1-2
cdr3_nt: TGTGCCAGCAAGACCAGGGCGTATGGCTACACCTTC
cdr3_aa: CASKTRAYGYTF

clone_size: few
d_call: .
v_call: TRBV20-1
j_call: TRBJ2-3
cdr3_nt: TGCAGTGCAAAGAGGTCCGGGTTAGCAGATACGCAGTATTTT
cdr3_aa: CSAKRSGLADTQYF

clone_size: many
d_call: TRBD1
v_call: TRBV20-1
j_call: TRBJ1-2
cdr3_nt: TGCAGTGCCTCCCCCCGGGACAGCCCCTATGGCTACACCTTC
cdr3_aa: CSASPRDSPYGYTF

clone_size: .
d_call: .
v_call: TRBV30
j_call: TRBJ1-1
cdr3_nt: TGTGCCTGGAGCAAGGGGGAACACACTGAAGCTTTCTTT
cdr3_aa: CAWSKGEHTEAFF

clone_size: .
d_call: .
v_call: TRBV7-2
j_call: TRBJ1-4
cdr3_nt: TGTGCCAGCAGCTCGCTCGACAGTGCAACTAATGAAAAACTGTTTTTT
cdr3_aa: CASSSLDSATNEKLFF

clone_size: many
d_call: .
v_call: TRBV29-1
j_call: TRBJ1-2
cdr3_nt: TGCAGCGTTGGCCGGGAGGCTTACTATGGCTACACCTTC
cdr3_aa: CSVGREAYYGYTF

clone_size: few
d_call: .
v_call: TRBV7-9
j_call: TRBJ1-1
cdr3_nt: TGTGCCAGCAGTCATCGGCAGGCGGGGACTGAAGCTTTCTTT
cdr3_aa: CASSHRQAGTEAFF

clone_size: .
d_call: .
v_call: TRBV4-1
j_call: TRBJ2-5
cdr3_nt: TGCGCCAGCAGCCAAGGACCACTGCTGCCAAAAGCCAGTTTGGAGACCCAGTACTTC
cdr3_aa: CASSQGPLLPKASLETQYF

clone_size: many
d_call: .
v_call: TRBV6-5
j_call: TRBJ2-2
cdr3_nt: TGTGCCAGCAGTTACTCGCGGGGGCCCGAGAGCACCGGGGAGCTGTTTTTT
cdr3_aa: CASSYSRGPESTGELFF

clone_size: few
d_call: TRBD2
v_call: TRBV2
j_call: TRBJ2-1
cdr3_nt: TGTGCCAGCAGTGAAAGCGGGAGGGCCATAGGCAATGAGCAGTTCTTC
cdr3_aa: CASSESGRAIGNEQFF

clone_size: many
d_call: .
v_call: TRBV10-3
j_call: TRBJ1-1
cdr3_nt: TGTGCCATCAGTGAGTCAGAAAGGCAGAACACTGAAGCTTTCTTT
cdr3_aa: CAISESERQNTEAFF

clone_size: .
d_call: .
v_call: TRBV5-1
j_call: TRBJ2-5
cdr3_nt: TGCGCCAGCAGCTTTCCGTGGGGGGCCACCACGGGGGAGACCCAGTACTTC
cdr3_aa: CASSFPWGATTGETQYF

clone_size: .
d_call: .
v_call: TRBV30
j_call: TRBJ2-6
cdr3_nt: TGTGCCTGGAGTCCAGCCAGGGCGGGAGGGGCCAACGTCCTGACTTTC
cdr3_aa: CAWSPARAGGANVLTF

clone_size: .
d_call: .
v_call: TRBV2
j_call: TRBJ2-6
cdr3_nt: TGTGCCAGCACGGGGGACGGGGCCAACGTCCTGACTTTC
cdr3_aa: CASTGDGANVLTF